This is a list of T cell receptor beta chains from one sample in a study of long-term antiretroviral therapy in people with HIV. Here immunoSEQ multiplex PCR was the method, and the copy in TCRdb shows in-frame clones only, minus some. The data show tens of thousands of clones, about 85% seen once. Sequences were derived from unsorted PBMCs, sampled 3 years after starting antiretroviral therapy. These receptors were collected from a man aged 40-49 years with HIV. Both conserved end residues are part of each CDR3. D genes are given only for firm matches. The size of a clone is reported for some rows only, either as once, few or many, or as a class for expanded clones.

j_call cdr3_length v_call clone_size d_call cdr3_nt cdr3_aa
TRBJ2-6 15 TRBV29-1 NA TRBD2 TGCAGCGTTACGGGGGAGGGCTCTGGGGCCAACGTCCTGACTTTC CSVTGEGSGANVLTF
TRBJ2-1 15 TRBV30 once TRBD2 TGTGCCTGGACCCCAGGACTAGCGGGAGAAAATGAGCAGTTCTTC CAWTPGLAGENEQFF
TRBJ2-7 12 TRBV19 once NA TGTGCCAGTAGTGCCCCAGGGAGGGAGCAGTACTTC CASSAPGREQYF
TRBJ2-1 16 TRBV5-1 NA TRBD2 TGCGCCAGCAGCTTCCTACTAGCGTCTTCCTACAATGAGCAGTTCTTC CASSFLLASSYNEQFF
TRBJ2-3 13 TRBV10-3 NA TRBD1 TGTGCCATCAAGGGACAGGGAACAGATACGCAGTATTTT CAIKGQGTDTQYF
TRBJ1-4 15 TRBV6-6 NA NA TGTGCCAGCAGCCTGACGGCCCCGTTTAGCGAAAAACTGTTTTTT CASSLTAPFSEKLFF
TRBJ1-4 17 TRBV4-2 NA NA TGTGCCAGCAGCCAAGTCGTTTTTGGGGGAGGCCATGAAAAACTGTTTTTT CASSQVVFGGGHEKLFF
TRBJ2-1 10 TRBV20-1 few NA TGCAGTGCCCAGCGGGTCGAGCAGTTCTTC CSAQRVEQFF
TRBJ2-7 14 TRBV18 few TRBD1 TGTGCCAGCTCACCCCCGGGACAGGGCAGTCCGTTGTACTTC CASSPPGQGSPLYF
TRBJ2-1 16 TRBV5-5 NA TRBD2 TGTGCCAGCAGCTCGGGACTAGCGGGAAGCTACAATGAGCAGTTCTTC CASSSGLAGSYNEQFF
TRBJ1-1 15 TRBV5-1 once NA TGCGCCAGCAGCTTGGAGCGTCGGCGGATCACTGAAGCTTTCTTT CASSLERRRITEAFF
TRBJ1-5 13 TRBV14 NA NA TGTGCCAGCAGCCAAGGATCTGATCAGCCCCAGCATTTT CASSQGSDQPQHF
TRBJ1-2 15 TRBV7-2 once NA TGTGCCAGCAGCTTAGATCGAGGGTCCAACTATGGCTACACCTTC CASSLDRGSNYGYTF
TRBJ2-6 16 TRBV29-1 NA TRBD1 TGCAGCGTTGAGGGACAGGGGATCTCTGGGGCCAACGTCCTGACTTTC CSVEGQGISGANVLTF
TRBJ1-2 14 TRBV7-9 NA TRBD1 TGTGCCAGCAGATCTACAGGGGGGGACTATGGCTACACCTTC CASRSTGGDYGYTF